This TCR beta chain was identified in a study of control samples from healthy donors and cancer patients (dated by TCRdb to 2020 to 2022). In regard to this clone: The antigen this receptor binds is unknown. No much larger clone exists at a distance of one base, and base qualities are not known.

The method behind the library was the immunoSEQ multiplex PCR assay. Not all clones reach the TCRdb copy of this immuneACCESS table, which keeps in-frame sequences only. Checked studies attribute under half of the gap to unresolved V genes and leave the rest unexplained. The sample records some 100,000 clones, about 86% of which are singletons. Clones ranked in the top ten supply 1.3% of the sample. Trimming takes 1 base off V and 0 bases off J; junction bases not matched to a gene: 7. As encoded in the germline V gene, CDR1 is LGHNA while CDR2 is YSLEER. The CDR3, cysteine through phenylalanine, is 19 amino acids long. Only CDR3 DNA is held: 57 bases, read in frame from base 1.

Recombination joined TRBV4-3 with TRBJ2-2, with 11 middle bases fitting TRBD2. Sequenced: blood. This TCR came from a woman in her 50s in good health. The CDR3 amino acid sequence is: CASSQAGTSGLSNTGELFF. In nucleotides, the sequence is TGCGCCAGCAGCCAAGCTGGGACTAGCGGTCTCTCGAACACCGGGGAGCTGTTTTTT.